The clone carrying this T cell receptor beta chain was detected many times. Its antigen is still unknown. These data belong to a study of metastatic and nonmetastatic thyroid tumors. Study-level background: Comparative analysis of repertoires was undertaken across blood and tumor or nodule tissue obtained from malignant and benign thyroid patients.

Patients were all untreated before their thyroid surgery. Study processing details: CDR3 differences across clinicopathological groups were used to build a distant-metastasis classifier for papillary thyroid cancer. Using MiXCR, TCRdb re-called clones from the PCR reads. V and J calls and clone size were set by TCRdb, not the authors. There are under 60,000 clones in the sample; roughly a fifth occur only once, and about 3.8% lies in the top ten. Points from the study as a whole: A significant increase in TCR beta diversity was reportedly seen in malignant thyroid tumors relative to benign nodules, in blood and tumor.

The CDR3 is 14 amino acids. With V trimmed by 5 bases and J by 4 bases, 3 bases remained unmatched. The gene calls are TRBV12-3 or TRBV12-4 and TRBJ1-5; 9 bases fit TRBD1. This receptor was identified in a male donor with papillary thyroid cancer or a benign thyroid nodule (not recorded which). Some clones in this sample may be carry-over from other donors' samples. Sample: blood. This CDR3 is CASSPGQGNQPQHF. CDR3 nucleotides: TGTGCCAGCAGTCCGGGACAGGGTAATCAGCCCCAGCATTTT.